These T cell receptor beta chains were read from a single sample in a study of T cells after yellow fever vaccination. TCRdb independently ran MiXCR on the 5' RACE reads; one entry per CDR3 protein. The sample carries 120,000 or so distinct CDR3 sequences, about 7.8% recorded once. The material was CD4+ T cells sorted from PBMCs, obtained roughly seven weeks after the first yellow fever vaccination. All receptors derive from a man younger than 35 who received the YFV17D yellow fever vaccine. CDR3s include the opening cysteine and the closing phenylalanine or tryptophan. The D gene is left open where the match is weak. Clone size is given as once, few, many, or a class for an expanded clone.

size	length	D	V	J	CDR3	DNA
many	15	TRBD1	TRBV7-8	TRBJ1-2	CASSLNYGTGYGYTF	TGTGCCAGCAGCTTAAACTATGGGACAGGCTATGGCTACACCTTC
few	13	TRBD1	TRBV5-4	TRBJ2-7	CASRGQQGAEQYF	TGTGCCAGCAGGGGTCAACAGGGGGCCGAGCAGTACTTC
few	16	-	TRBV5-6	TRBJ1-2	CASSLGTGRANYGYTF	TGTGCCAGCAGCTTAGGTACCGGGAGAGCTAACTATGGCTACACCTTC
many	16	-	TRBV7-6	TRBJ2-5	CASRSAGAREGETQYF	TGTGCCAGCAGATCAGCAGGGGCGCGAGAAGGAGAGACCCAGTACTTC
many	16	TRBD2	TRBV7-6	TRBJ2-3	CASGTVGAGVTDTQYF	TGTGCCAGCGGTACGGTTGGGGCGGGGGTCACAGATACGCAGTATTTT
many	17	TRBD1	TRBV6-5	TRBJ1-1	CASSFYGDRKMNTEAFF	TGTGCCAGCAGCTTTTACGGGGACAGGAAAATGAACACTGAAGCTTTCTTT
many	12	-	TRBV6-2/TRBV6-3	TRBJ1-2	CASRIGTRGYTF	TGTGCCAGCCGCATTGGGACCCGGGGCTACACCTTC
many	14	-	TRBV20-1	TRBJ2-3	CSAPNRDSTDTQYF	TGCAGTGCTCCTAACCGGGACAGCACAGATACGCAGTATTTT
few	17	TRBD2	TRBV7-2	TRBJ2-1	CASTASGGHYPYNEQFF	TGTGCCAGCACTGCTAGCGGGGGGCACTACCCCTACAATGAGCAGTTCTTC
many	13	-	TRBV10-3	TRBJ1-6	CASNRVYNSPLHF	TGTGCCAGTAACAGGGTATACAATTCACCCCTCCACTTT
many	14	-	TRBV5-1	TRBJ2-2	CASSQRPNTGELFF	TGCGCCAGCAGCCAACGCCCCAACACCGGGGAGCTGTTTTTT
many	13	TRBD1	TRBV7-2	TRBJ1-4	CASSKQGAEKLFF	TGTGCCAGCAGCAAACAGGGGGCGGAAAAACTGTTTTTT
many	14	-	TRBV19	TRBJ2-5	CASSGERGRGTQYF	TGTGCCAGTAGTGGAGAACGGGGGCGGGGGACCCAGTACTTC
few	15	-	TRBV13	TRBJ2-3	CASSLWDGYTDTQYF	TGTGCCAGCAGCCTTTGGGACGGATACACAGATACGCAGTATTTT
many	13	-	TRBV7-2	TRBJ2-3	CASSPQGGDTQYF	TGTGCCAGCAGCCCCCAGGGGGGGGATACGCAGTATTTT